This T cell receptor (beta chain) was profiled in a study of blood T cells in healthy people across ages. A few counts support this clonotype. Its antigen is undetermined. Germline CDR1 is SGHRS and CDR2 is YFSETQ. This CDR3 has 12 residues. Trimming took 4 bases from V and 6 from J, leaving 9 bases between them. Study-level results: Estimated diversity that came from one million T cells was considered an underestimate. Unsorted PBMC material precluded a definitive naive versus antigen-experienced comparison. Greater diversity and more naive CD4+ cells were seen in long-lived donors than in aged donors.

For the second PCR, which ran for about 7 to 11 cycles, a sample-barcoded 5' primer and a J-beta primer mix were used. In TCRdb, the 5' RACE reads were re-called with MiXCR into one record per CDR3 protein. This table holds hundreds of thousands of distinct CDR3 sequences, about 20% found once. The authors isolated at least 6.5 million PBMCs per sample. This receptor was identified in a man between 70 and 80 years old in good health. The rearrangement links TRBV5-1 to TRBJ2-3; D is unresolved. Sequencing was carried out using blood. The CDR3 loop is CASSGNGDTQYF. The CDR3 coding sequence is TGCGCCAGCAGCGGGAACGGGGATACGCAGTATTTT. Full variable domain (missing parts from reference TRBV5-1 and TRBJ2-3): KAGVTQTPRYLIKTRGQQVTLSCSPISGHRSVSWYQQTPGQGLQFLFEYFSETQRNKGNFPGRFSGRQFSNSRSEMNVSTLELGDSALYLCASSGNGDTQYFGPGTRLTVL.